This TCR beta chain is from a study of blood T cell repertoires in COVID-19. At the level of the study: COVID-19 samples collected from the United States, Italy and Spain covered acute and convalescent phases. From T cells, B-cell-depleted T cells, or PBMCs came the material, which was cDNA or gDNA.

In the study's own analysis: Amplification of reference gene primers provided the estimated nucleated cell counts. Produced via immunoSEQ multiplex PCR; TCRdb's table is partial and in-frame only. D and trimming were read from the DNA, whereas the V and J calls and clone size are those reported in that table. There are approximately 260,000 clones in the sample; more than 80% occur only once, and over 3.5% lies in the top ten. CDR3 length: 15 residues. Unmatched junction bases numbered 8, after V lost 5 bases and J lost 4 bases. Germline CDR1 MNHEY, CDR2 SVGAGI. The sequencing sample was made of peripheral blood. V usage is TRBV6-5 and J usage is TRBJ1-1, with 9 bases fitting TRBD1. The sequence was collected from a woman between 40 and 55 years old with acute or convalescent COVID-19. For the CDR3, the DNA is TGTGCCAGCAGTCCCGGAACAGGGGGCTTCACTGAAGCTTTCTTT. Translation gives CASSPGTGGFTEAFF.